The 8 T cell receptor beta chains given below trace back to one sample, sequenced in a study of T cell repertoires in cytomegalovirus infection. One entry per CDR3 protein results from TCRdb running MiXCR on the reads. Among fewer than 300,000 distinct CDR3 sequences listed, around 25% were seen once. The sample was PBMCs. The receptor set was obtained from a human donor in good health (CMV status not recorded). Some clones in this sample may be carry-over from other donors' samples.

As for this clonotype: One base away lies a much larger clone, so this may be a sequencing read error. The J gene is TRBJ1-1, the V gene TRBV7-6, with TRBD1 matching 7 bases. Germline V lookup: CDR1 SGHVS, CDR2 FNYEAQ. V was clipped by 1 base and J by 5 bases; unmatched bases: 4. The CDR3 runs 14 residues. CDR3 nucleotide sequence: TGTGCCAGCAGCTTAGAGCCAGGGGGTACTGAAGCTTTCTTT. Translating it yields CASSLEPGGTEAFF. Looking up the rest from reference TRBV7-6 and TRBJ1-1 gives the full variable domain: GAGVSQSPRYKVTKRGQDVALRCDPISGHVSLYWYRQALGQGPEFLTYFNYEAQQDKSGLPNDRFSAERPEGSISTLTIQRTEQRDSAMYRCASSLEPGGTEAFFGQGTRLTVV.

This clonotype was counted many times. The chain links TRBV7-2 to TRBJ1-1; D unclear. Trimming left V 2 bases short and J 6 bases short, with 7 bases between. The CDR3 has 12 amino acids. Germline V CDR1 and CDR2: SGHTA, FQGNSA. Here the CDR3 DNA reads TGTGCCAGCAGCTTAAACCGCCCTGAAGCTTTCTTT. It codes for CASSLNRPEAFF.

This clonotype was seen many times. The V call is TRBV7-6, the J call TRBJ1-1; 8 positions match TRBD1. The germline gives CDR1 SGHVS, CDR2 FNYEAQ. CDR3 length: 14 residues. Trimming removed 1 base from V and 3 bases from J; junction bases left unmatched: 1. The CDR3 reads CASSLVTGDTEAFF. For the CDR3, the DNA is TGTGCCAGCAGCTTAGTGACAGGGGACACTGAAGCTTTCTTT. Using reference TRBV7-6 and TRBJ1-1 for the parts outside the CDR3, the full variable domain is GAGVSQSPRYKVTKRGQDVALRCDPISGHVSLYWYRQALGQGPEFLTYFNYEAQQDKSGLPNDRFSAERPEGSISTLTIQRTEQRDSAMYRCASSLVTGDTEAFFGQGTRLTVV.

This chain links TRBV19 with TRBJ1-1, with D unresolved. The V end lost 5 bases, the J end lost 5 bases, and 18 bases lay between the germline ends. The CDR3 is 15 amino acids. Germline assignment: CDR1 LNHDA and CDR2 SQIVND (reference sequence). The DNA of the CDR3 is TGTGCCAGTAGTCCCGCCGGACGGTCGGGTACTGAAGCTTTCTTT. Protein: CASSPAGRSGTEAFF.

This clonotype was detected only a few times. This chain joins TRBV24-1 and TRBJ2-1, with TRBD2 matching over 9 bases. Germline CDR1 is KGHDR and CDR2 is SFDVKD. Germline trimming cut 9 bases from V and 10 bases from J; bases unmatched to any gene: 9. The CDR3 consists of 13 residues. CDR3 DNA: TGTGCCACCGCGGATAGCGGGAGTAACGAGCAGTTCTTC. This sequence encodes CATADSGSNEQFF.

A remark on this clonotype: Possible read error: a much larger clone is one base away. This chain links TRBV7-2 with TRBJ1-1, with D perhaps TRBD1 (5 bases). The germline CDR1 and CDR2 sequences are SGHTA and FQGNSA. The CDR3 consists of 13 residues. In nucleotides, the CDR3 is TGTGCCAGCAGCCAACAGGTTTCCACTGAAGCTTTATTT. Amino acids: CASSQQVSTEALF.

The J gene is TRBJ1-4, the V gene TRBV29-1; 7 bases agree with TRBD1. This CDR3 contains 13 residues. From germline, CDR1 is SQVTM and CDR2 ANQGSEA. Losses at the gene ends were 4 bases for V and 7 bases for J; bases not matched to a gene: 6. The CDR3 bases are TGCAGCGTTGCGACAGGGTTAGGTGAAAAACTGTTTTTT. Translating it yields CSVATGLGEKLFF.

This clonotype appeared a single time. This chain uses TRBV5-1 with TRBJ1-2, with 9 bases aligning to TRBD1. Per the germline V gene, CDR1 is SGHRS and CDR2 is YFSETQ. This CDR3 spans 14 amino acids. V lost 4 bases, J lost 3 bases, and 4 bases stayed unmatched. The CDR3 region is CASSEQGADYGYTF. The CDR3 DNA sequence: TGCGCCAGCAGCGAACAGGGGGCTGACTATGGCTACACCTTC. Looking up the rest from reference TRBV5-1 and TRBJ1-2 gives the full variable domain: KAGVTQTPRYLIKTRGQQVTLSCSPISGHRSVSWYQQTPGQGLQFLFEYFSETQRNKGNFPGRFSGRQFSNSRSEMNVSTLELGDSALYLCASSEQGADYGYTFGSGTRLTVV.